The 30 T cell receptor beta chains listed next were all sequenced from one sample in a study. TCRdb reprocessed the RT-PCR reads with MiXCR, giving one entry per CDR3 protein. In the table there are hundreds of thousands of distinct CDR3 sequences, 12% to 15% of which are singletons. Specimen: memory CD4+ T cells from blood. Receptors originate from a female donor in good health, serving as a healthy control.

This clonotype has just a few counts. A single base separates this from a much larger clone, so it may be a read error. V gene TRBV5-1 combines with J gene TRBJ1-3, with a tentative D call TRBD1 (6 bases). The length of the CDR3 is 14 residues. Per the germline V gene, CDR1 is SGHRS and CDR2 is YFSETQ. The CDR3 DNA is TGCGCCAGCAGCTTGGCACAGGGAGGAAACACCACATATTTT. It encodes CASSLAQGGNTTYF.

This clonotype was counted at least ten times. Here the CDR3 DNA reads TGTGCCAGCTCACCTCGCGGAGGGGCCGATGAGCAGTTCTTC. The encoded protein is CASSPRGGADEQFF. The V gene is TRBV18, the J gene TRBJ2-1; a possible D gene is TRBD2 (6 bases). Per germline, CDR1 KGHSH and CDR2 LQKENI. The CDR3 runs 14 residues. Trimming stripped 3 bases from V and 8 bases from J, with 14 bases between.

On this clonotype: A read error may account for a junction end that differs from germline. The CDR3 sequence: CASSKEGQGYGYTF. CDR3 DNA sequence: TGCGCCAGCAGCAAAGAGGGTCAGGGCTATGGCTACACCTTC. The chain combines TRBV4-1 with TRBJ1-2, with a possible D match to TRBD1 (5 bases). From germline, CDR1 is MGHRA and CDR2 YSYEKL. The CDR3 consists of 14 residues.

The V and J genes are TRBV18 and TRBJ2-5, with a weak D call TRBD2 (5 bases). The CDR3 is 14 amino acids. V dropped 4 bases and J dropped 2 bases, with 11 bases sitting between them. Germline lookup yields CDR1 KGHSH and CDR2 LQKENI. CDR3 loop: CASSHLTIQETQYF. CDR3 DNA: TGTGCCAGCTCACACTTGACTATTCAAGAGACCCAGTACTTC.

This clonotype was seen only a few times. DNA of the CDR3: TGCAGCGTTTTTATAGCCGGGGAGCTGTTTTTT. The encoded protein is CSVFIAGELFF. The V and J genes are TRBV29-1 and TRBJ2-2; no definite D call. CDR1 is SQVTM and CDR2 is ANQGSEA in the germline V gene. The CDR3 has 11 amino acids. Between the trimmed V and J ends, which lost 5 bases and 6 bases, there was a span of 7 bases.

The chain is built from TRBV2 and TRBJ2-2, with 7 bases matching TRBD2. Germline loops: CDR1 SNHLY, CDR2 FYNNEI. The CDR3 extends over 15 amino acids. V was pared by 4 bases and J by 3 bases, with 5 bases of the junction left unmatched. CDR3 bases: TGTGCCAGCAGTGGGCCTAGCGGCTACACCGGGGAGCTGTTTTTT. Translated, it gives CASSGPSGYTGELFF.

This rearrangement joins TRBV18 to TRBJ2-1; D is undetermined. V was shortened by 0 bases and J by 1 base, with 10 bases between the two germline ends. Looked up from germline, CDR1 is KGHSH and CDR2 is LQKENI. This CDR3 is 16 amino acids long. The CDR3 loop reads CASSPPSTPSYNEQFF. As DNA, the CDR3 is TGTGCCAGCTCACCACCCTCGACCCCTTCCTACAATGAGCAGTTCTTC. The variable domain in full, with the rest retrieved from reference TRBV18 and TRBJ2-1, is NAGVMQNPRHLVRRRGQEARLRCSPMKGHSHVYWYRQLPEEGLKFMVYLQKENIIDESGMPKERFSAEFPKEGPSILRIQQVVRGDSAAYFCASSPPSTPSYNEQFFGPGTRLTVL.

In its sample, this clonotype was seen many times. The V gene is TRBV20-1, the J gene TRBJ1-6, with no clear D. CDR1 and CDR2 from the germline V gene are DFQATT and SNEGSKA (reference sequence). V lost 3 bases to trimming and J lost 7 bases, with 7 bases between them. This CDR3 has 12 residues. The CDR3 nucleotides read TGCAGTGCTAGGGGCGGCAATTCACCCCTCCACTTT. Translation gives CSARGGNSPLHF.

This clonotype was seen many times. The chain employs TRBV20-1 and TRBJ2-5; D not resolved. CDR1 and CDR2 (germline): DFQATT, SNEGSKA (reference sequence). This CDR3 has 16 residues. V lost 6 bases and J 2 bases, leaving 22 bases between the germline ends. The CDR3 protein is CSASLDLSVTQETQYF. CDR3 in DNA: TGCAGTGCCAGCCTAGACCTATCAGTCACACAAGAGACCCAGTACTTC.

This clonotype was detected ten times or more. At one boundary the junction diverges from the germline segment, which might be a read error. The V gene is TRBV5-5, the J gene TRBJ2-1; the D is unclear. The germline V gene has CDR1 SGHKS and CDR2 YYEKEE (reference sequence). This CDR3 has 12 residues. DNA of the CDR3: TGTGCCAGCAGCTCCCCCGGGCTCAATGGCCTCTTC. As protein: CASSSPGLNGLF.

The rearrangement uses TRBV20-1 and TRBJ2-5, with a weak D call TRBD2 (6 bases). The germline V and J ends were trimmed by 6 bases and 4 bases, with 15 bases remaining between them. The germline V gene encodes CDR1 DFQATT and CDR2 SNEGSKA (reference sequence). The CDR3 has 13 amino acids. DNA for the CDR3: TGCAGTGCCATTAGCGGAGACAGAGAGACCCAGTACTTC. This encodes CSAISGDRETQYF.

This clonotype was seen at least ten times. The chain uses TRBV20-1 and TRBJ1-2; no firm D call. V was clipped by 7 bases and J by 8 bases, with 5 bases between them. The CDR3 has 8 amino acids. Germline assignment: CDR1 DFQATT and CDR2 SNEGSKA (reference sequence). The CDR3 is CSERGYTF. The CDR3 coding sequence is TGCAGTGAGCGGGGCTACACCTTC.

This clonotype was recorded at least ten times. The V gene is TRBV5-1, the J gene TRBJ2-3, with TRBD2 matching over 14 bases. Trimming at V came to 3 bases and at J to 0 bases, leaving 6 bases not matched to a gene. Germline values: CDR1 SGHRS, CDR2 YFSETQ. The CDR3 extends over 18 amino acids. In DNA, the CDR3 is TGCGCCAGCAGCTGGAGGACTAGCGGGAGGCATAGCACAGATACGCAGTATTTT. Translated, it gives CASSWRTSGRHSTDTQYF.

V usage is TRBV11-2 and J usage is TRBJ1-2; D is ambiguous. Germline V gives CDR1 SGHAT, CDR2 FQNNGV. The CDR3 covers 14 residues. V was clipped by 5 bases and J by 1 base, with 11 bases between them. CDR3 in amino acids: CASSPLQINYGYTF. DNA of the CDR3: TGTGCCAGCAGCCCCCTACAGATTAACTATGGCTACACCTTC.

About this clonotype itself: The conserved final phenylalanine or tryptophan is absent from the CDR3, which likely points to a read error. The limits of the CDR3 on the DNA are not certain, so only TCRdb's listed CDR3 is given. This chain uses TRBV2 with TRBJ2-7; the D call TRBD2 from the table was never checked on the DNA. The CDR3 totals 13 residues, both ends included. The V gene's germline CDR1 is SNHLY and CDR2 FYNNEI. This chain's CDR3 is CASSEARASGSRS.

This clonotype has at least ten counts. The chain employs TRBV7-9 and TRBJ1-4, with 9 bases aligning to TRBD1. Germline V lookup: CDR1 SEHNR, CDR2 FQNEAQ (reference sequence). CDR3 length: 14 residues. V was clipped by 4 bases and J by 8 bases; unmatched bases: 5. CDR3 residues: CASSSTGGGEKLFF. The CDR3 DNA is TGTGCCAGCAGCTCGACAGGGGGAGGGGAAAAACTGTTTTTT.

This clonotype was seen only a few times. V and J are TRBV20-1 and TRBJ1-5, with D possibly TRBD1 on 5 matching bases. V lost 6 bases and J lost 16, with 22 bases in between. Germline lookup yields CDR1 DFQATT and CDR2 SNEGSKA (reference sequence). CDR3 length: 12 amino acids. CDR3 amino acids: CSATRSERDVHF. The CDR3 nucleotides are TGCAGTGCAACGAGGTCCGAGCGGGACGTCCATTTT.

The gene calls are TRBV20-1 and TRBJ2-2; 10 bases line up with TRBD2. Germline V gives CDR1 DFQATT, CDR2 SNEGSKA (reference sequence). With 0 bases clipped from V and 5 bases from J, the junction kept 6 bases outside the gene matches. The CDR3 spans 16 residues. The CDR3 region has the DNA TGCAGTGCTAGAGATCGCGCTAGCGGGAGTACCGGGGAGCTGTTTTTT. It translates to CSARDRASGSTGELFF.

This chain connects TRBV20-1 to TRBJ2-5; weak D call: TRBD2 (5 bases). V lost 3 bases and J lost 5, with 13 bases in between. This CDR3 has 13 residues. Germline V gene lookup returns CDR1 DFQATT and CDR2 SNEGSKA (reference sequence). Here the CDR3 reads CSASGDQLETQYF. In DNA form, the CDR3 reads TGCAGTGCTAGCGGGGATCAATTGGAGACCCAGTACTTC.

This clonotype occurred many times. V and J are TRBV6-5 and TRBJ2-7; 8 bases are shared with TRBD2. The trim removed 8 bases at V and 3 bases at J, leaving 12 bases unmatched. CDR1 is MNHEY and CDR2 is SVGAGI in the germline V gene. The CDR3 loop spans 15 amino acids. Written as DNA, the CDR3 is TGTGCCAGCCAAATCGGGCTAGCGGGCAACTACGAGCAGTACTTC. Translation gives CASQIGLAGNYEQYF.

This chain connects TRBV19 to TRBJ2-5, with 7 bases fitting TRBD2. The junction had 8 bases not matched to a gene; V was cut back by 6 bases and J by 7 bases. CDR1 and CDR2 (germline): LNHDA, SQIVND (reference sequence). The CDR3 is made up of 13 amino acids. CDR3 DNA sequence: TGTGCCAGTAGCCGGGGAGGGGAGCGGACCCAGTACTTC. This sequence encodes CASSRGGERTQYF.

This clonotype has just a few counts. This chain links TRBV12-3 or TRBV12-4 with TRBJ2-1, with 7 bases fitting TRBD1. V dropped 5 bases and J dropped 9; count of bases not matched to a gene: 13. CDR3 length equals 15 residues. CDR3 DNA sequence: TGTGCCAGCAGTCTGACAGGGATCGGCCGCGGTGAGCAGTTCTTC. It yields the protein CASSLTGIGRGEQFF.

This clonotype has a handful of counts. V gene TRBV24-1 combines with J gene TRBJ2-2; possibly TRBD2 for D (5 bases). V was cut by 2 bases and J by 1 base, with 10 bases left in between. CDR1 KGHDR and CDR2 SFDVKD come from the germline V gene. The CDR3 covers 16 residues. CDR3 coding DNA: TGTGCCACCAGTGATTCGGGGTTAGGGAACACCGGGGAGCTGTTTTTT. Translated: CATSDSGLGNTGELFF.

The rearrangement joins TRBV5-5 to TRBJ2-2; D assignment may be TRBD1 or TRBD2 (5 bases each). V gave up 6 bases and J gave up 0 bases, with 9 bases separating them. The CDR3 covers 14 residues. CDR1 is SGHKS and CDR2 is YYEKEE in the germline V gene (reference sequence). Here the CDR3 reads CASKRDPNTGELFF. The CDR3 DNA reads as TGTGCCAGCAAAAGGGACCCGAACACCGGGGAGCTGTTTTTT.

This clonotype was detected a few times. The chain employs TRBV25-1 and TRBJ1-3, with TRBD1 identical over 7 bases. The trim removed 9 bases at V and 2 bases at J, leaving 7 bases unmatched. The CDR3 extends over 14 amino acids. The V gene's germline CDR1 is MGHDK and CDR2 SYGVNS. CDR3 bases: TGTGCCAGTAAGGACAGGTCAACTGGAAACACCATATATTTT. It yields the protein CASKDRSTGNTIYF. Variable domain in full (rest from reference TRBV25-1 and TRBJ1-3): EADIYQTPRYLVIGTGKKITLECSQTMGHDKMYWYQQDPGMELHLIHYSYGVNSTEKGDLSSESTVSRIRTEHFPLTLESARPSHTSQYLCASKDRSTGNTIYFGEGSWLTVV.

The chain links TRBV7-2 to TRBJ2-2; a weak D match, TRBD2 (6 bases). The CDR3 runs to 15 residues. Germline CDR1 reads SGHTA; CDR2 reads FQGNSA. Between the trimmed V and J ends, which lost 5 bases and 7 bases, there was a span of 17 bases. The CDR3 nucleotides read TGTGCCAGCAGCCGGAGGGCTAGGGATGACGGGGAGCTGTTTTTT. This codes for CASSRRARDDGELFF.

This rearrangement joins TRBV20-1 to TRBJ2-1; the match to TRBD2 covers 10 bases. V was pared by 5 bases and J by 15 bases, with 13 bases of the junction left unmatched. From germline, CDR1 is DFQATT and CDR2 SNEGSKA (reference sequence). This CDR3 is built from 13 residues. The CDR3 loop reads CSALRDLAGERFF. The CDR3, as DNA: TGCAGTGCTTTACGGGATCTAGCGGGAGAACGGTTCTTC.

This clonotype was seen a few times. The chain carries TRBV5-1 and TRBJ2-1, with D perhaps TRBD2 (5 bases). The CDR3 runs to 15 residues. Germline V CDR1 and CDR2: SGHRS, YFSETQ. Trimming left V 1 base short and J 10 bases short, with 18 bases between. The CDR3 DNA is TGCGCCAGCAGCTTGACGGACTCCCCCTATGAAGAGCAGTTCTTC. This codes for CASSLTDSPYEEQFF.

The J gene is TRBJ2-4, the V gene TRBV5-4, with TRBD2 identical over 11 bases. V shed 4 bases and J 4 bases; nucleotides not matched to a gene: 7. CDR3 length: 16 residues. CDR1 is SGHNT, CDR2 YYREEE, per germline (reference sequence). CDR3 bases: TGTGCCAGCAGCCCGGGGACTAGCGGAACTAAAAACATTCAGTACTTC. Translating it yields CASSPGTSGTKNIQYF.

This clonotype appeared many times. V is TRBV4-2 and J is TRBJ2-6, with TRBD1 matching 9 bases. This CDR3 is built from 16 residues. J was trimmed by 8 bases and V by 3 bases; bases with no gene match: 8. The V gene's germline CDR1 is LGHNA and CDR2 YNFKEQ. The chain's CDR3 is CASSQGRDRETNVLTF. In nucleotides, the CDR3 is TGTGCCAGCAGCCAGGGCCGGGACAGGGAGACCAACGTCCTGACTTTC.